This TCR beta chain was captured by sequencing in a study of blood T cell repertoires in COVID-19. Across the study: Donors in the United States, Italy and Spain gave samples during acute or convalescent COVID-19. PBMCs, B-cell-depleted T cells, or T cells were the source of the cDNA or gDNA that made up the material.

The germline gives CDR1 ENHRY, CDR2 SYGVKD. The CDR3 length is 15 residues. V lost 5 bases, J lost 3 bases, and 9 bases stayed unmatched. This clone was found a few times. In the authors' workflow: Amplification with reference gene primers provided the estimates of nucleated cell counts. Libraries were prepared by immunoSEQ multiplex PCR; TCRdb keeps only in-frame clonotypes and omits some of them. D and trimming come from the DNA, and the V and J calls and clone size come from that table. The repertoire has roughly 70,000 clones, about 73% of them found once; the top ten carry less than 40%. The receptor was derived from a woman aged 70-85 years with acute or convalescent COVID-19. J is TRBJ1-2 and V is TRBV10-3; 7 nucleotides match TRBD1. The sample comprised peripheral blood. CDR3 nucleotide sequence: TGTGCCATCAGTTCACTGGACAGGCGGTACTATGGCTACACCTTC. Translating gives CAISSLDRRYYGYTF.